Each of the 28 T cell receptor beta chains below was sequenced from the same sample in a study of T cells expressing NK-cell markers (dated by TCRdb to 2018 to 2020). The library was generated by 5' RACE. The reads were generated on an Illumina HiSeq 2000. Based on TCRdb reprocessing of the reads, there is one entry per CDR3 protein sequence, and DNA is missing. The table of this sample itemizes 300,000 or so distinct CDR3 sequences. 4% to 5% of the sample is in the top ten clones. Source material: blood T cells: a sorted CD56 or NKG2C T cell subset, CD4+ or CD8+ T cells, or bulk PBMC T cells (not recorded which). These receptors were collected from a woman aged 18-70 years in good health.

This chain uses TRBV12-3 or TRBV12-4 with TRBJ1-1; lacking DNA, the TRBD1 call made by TCRdb goes unchecked. CDR3 size: 15 residues. CDR3 loop: CASSFRTGRDTEAFF.

This CDR3 reads CASRGLTPQKGNEQFF. The V gene is TRBV21-1, the J gene TRBJ2-1. TRBV21-1 is tagged as a pseudogene. The CDR3 length is 16 residues.

The genes are TRBV10-3 and TRBJ1-2; TCRdb lists TRBD1, though no DNA is available to test this call. Germline lookup yields CDR1 ENHRY and CDR2 SYGVKD. This CDR3 has 15 residues. CDR3 amino acids: CAIREGQSIDYGYTF.

This sequence joins TRBV2 and TRBJ2-7; there is no DNA to check the TCRdb D call of TRBD2. CDR1 is SNHLY and CDR2 is FYNNEI in the germline V gene. CDR3 length: 16 amino acids. The CDR3 reads CASSEGGLRSSYEQYF.

The chain uses TRBV20-1 and TRBJ2-5; TCRdb's D call of TRBD2 is untestable without DNA. From germline, CDR1 is DFQATT and CDR2 SNEGSKA (reference sequence). The CDR3 is 15 residues long. The CDR3 region is CSASVSLAGVETQYF.

The chain employs TRBV4-1 and TRBJ1-4; TCRdb designates TRBD1, a call that cannot be tested without DNA. The CDR3 totals 15 residues. Germline values: CDR1 MGHRA, CDR2 YSYEKL. Here the CDR3 reads CASSQDGAPPEGLFF.

V is TRBV20-1 and J is TRBJ1-1; TCRdb names TRBD1, which stays unverified in the absence of DNA. Germline loops: CDR1 DFQATT, CDR2 SNEGSKA (reference sequence). The CDR3 sequence is 13 residues long. The CDR3 spells CSARTGFNTEAFF.

V and J are TRBV5-1 and TRBJ2-1; TCRdb selects TRBD1, and the lack of DNA leaves this call unchecked. The germline V gene has CDR1 SGHRS and CDR2 YFSETQ. CDR3 length equals 15 residues. This chain's CDR3 is CASSLIPGLDNEQFF.

CDR3: CASISGQGAGGYTF. The rearrangement uses TRBV19 and TRBJ1-2; absent DNA, TCRdb's TRBD1 call cannot be checked. The CDR3 length is 14 residues. Looked up from germline, CDR1 is LNHDA and CDR2 is SQIVND (reference sequence).

The chain combines TRBV7-9 with TRBJ1-4; as DNA is missing, the TRBD1 call by TCRdb cannot be tested. The CDR3 totals 16 residues. The germline gives CDR1 SEHNR, CDR2 FQNEAQ (reference sequence). This chain's CDR3 is CASSPGQASGNEKLFF.

The V call is TRBV7-3, the J call TRBJ2-1; the D call from TCRdb, TRBD2, cannot be confirmed without DNA. Germline V lookup: CDR1 SGHTA, CDR2 FQGTGA. The CDR3 runs to 16 residues. CDR3 sequence reads: CASSPGTSGSYLEQFF.

The V gene is TRBV28, the J gene TRBJ2-5; TCRdb's assignment of TRBD1 cannot be checked, as there is no DNA. This CDR3 spans 16 amino acids. Germline V CDR1 and CDR2: MDHEN, SYDVKM. The CDR3 sequence is CASSFNGGLYQETQYF. The full variable domain, completed using reference TRBV28 and TRBJ2-5, is DVKVTQSSRYLVKRTGEKVFLECVQDMDHENMFWYRQDPGLGLRLIYFSYDVKMKEKGDIPEGYSVSREKKERFSLILESASTNQTSMYLCASSFNGGLYQETQYFGPGTRLLVL.

V and J are TRBV18 and TRBJ2-1; the D call of TRBD2 rests on TCRdb alone, since no DNA is present to check it. CDR1 and CDR2 (germline): KGHSH, LQKENI. The CDR3 has 15 residues. This chain's CDR3 is CASSPALADYNEQFF.

The rearrangement links TRBV29-1 to TRBJ2-5. Germline loops: CDR1 SQVTM, CDR2 ANQGSEA. The CDR3 spans 12 residues. CDR3 in amino acids: CSVVGLQETQYF.

The V call is TRBV7-2, the J call TRBJ2-2; TCRdb returns TRBD1, unconfirmable since there is no DNA. This CDR3 region has 17 residues. Germline CDR1 SGHTA, CDR2 FQGNSA. The CDR3 sequence: CASSDLDRGRHTGELFF.

J is TRBJ1-1 and V is TRBV30. The CDR3 totals 13 residues. The germline V gene encodes CDR1 GTSNPN and CDR2 SVGIG (reference sequence). The CDR3 region is CAWSVRPNTEAFF.

V gene TRBV3-1 combines with J gene TRBJ2-5. CDR1 and CDR2 (germline): LGHDT, YNNKEL (reference sequence). There are 18 residues in the CDR3. The chain's CDR3 is CASSQDGYQVYNQETQYF.

This chain joins TRBV7-2 and TRBJ2-1; TCRdb's D gene call, TRBD2, goes unchecked for lack of DNA. Germline CDR1 and CDR2: SGHTA and FQGNSA. The CDR3 has 15 amino acids. CDR3 protein: CASSESGGAYNEQFF.

The genes are TRBV12-3 or TRBV12-4 and TRBJ1-1. CDR3 size: 13 residues. The CDR3 is CASSLVWRTEAFF.

The chain combines TRBV12-3 or TRBV12-4 with TRBJ1-4; the TRBD1 assignment by TCRdb is unverifiable without DNA. The CDR3 covers 14 residues. The CDR3 sequence is CASSRDGIGEKLFF.

This rearrangement joins TRBV5-5 to TRBJ2-4; TCRdb reports TRBD1, a call that lacks DNA to check it against. Germline values: CDR1 SGHKS, CDR2 YYEKEE (reference sequence). The CDR3 runs 16 residues. CDR3 loop: CASSAGLFDRGGIQYF.

The J gene is TRBJ1-1, the V gene TRBV6-1. CDR3 length: 12 residues. Germline values: CDR1 MNHNS, CDR2 SASEGT. Here the CDR3 reads CASRTGVTEAFF.

The chain couples TRBV27 to TRBJ1-1; TCRdb returns TRBD1, unconfirmable since there is no DNA. CDR1 is MNHEY, CDR2 SMNVEV, per germline (reference sequence). This CDR3 region has 16 residues. The CDR3 sequence: CASSFAAGAGSSEAFF.

The rearrangement joins TRBV29-1 to TRBJ2-1; TCRdb outputs TRBD1, but without DNA this stays unchecked. Germline values: CDR1 SQVTM, CDR2 ANQGSEA. The CDR3 has 15 amino acids. CDR3 amino acids: CSALGAGGSYNEQFF.

This chain joins TRBV6-1 and TRBJ1-5. CDR1 MNHNS and CDR2 SASEGT come from the germline V gene. The CDR3 runs to 16 residues. The CDR3 protein is CASNPGGMNSNQPQHF.

The chain is built from TRBV5-1 and TRBJ2-7; absent DNA, TCRdb's TRBD1 call cannot be checked. CDR1 and CDR2 from the germline V gene are SGHRS and YFSETQ. This CDR3 region has 15 residues. The CDR3 is CASSSGTPGSYEQYF.

V is TRBV12-3 or TRBV12-4 and J is TRBJ1-6; as DNA is missing, the TRBD1 call by TCRdb cannot be tested. The CDR3 is 15 amino acids. The CDR3 spells CASSLSDRGNSPLHF.

The chain employs TRBV4-2 and TRBJ2-1; without DNA, the TCRdb call of TRBD1 cannot be checked. Looked up from germline, CDR1 is LGHNA and CDR2 is YNFKEQ. This CDR3 contains 17 residues. The CDR3: CASSQVAGSGTSNEQFF.